The clone carrying this T cell receptor (beta chain) showed up just a few times. As every portion of the isolated RNA was reverse transcribed, the sequencing read expressed TCRB transcripts. Some clones are missing from TCRdb's copy, which holds only in-frame ones; the method was immunoSEQ multiplex PCR. Here the sample spans about 350,000 clones, about 18% being singletons. Trimming left V 4 bases short and J 0 bases short, with 9 bases between. This CDR3 region has 13 residues. Germline CDR1 reads GTSNPN; CDR2 reads SVGIG (reference sequence). This specimen comes from a study of beta chain features in type 1 diabetes.

The sequence was collected from a woman under 30 in good health. Sequencing was carried out using naive CD4+ T cells from blood. The rearrangement links TRBV30 to TRBJ1-1; D is perhaps TRBD1 (6 bases). Here the CDR3 DNA reads TGTGCCTGGAAGCGGACAGTGAACACTGAAGCTTTCTTT. This codes for CAWKRTVNTEAFF.